This T cell receptor beta chain was recovered during a study of blood T cell repertoires in COVID-19. Method: immunoSEQ multiplex PCR; TCRdb's copy keeps in-frame clones and lacks some. The sample includes a few hundred thousand clones, approximately 85% of them seen just once. In germline, CDR1 is MNHEY, CDR2 SVGAGI. V shed 0 bases and J shed 5 bases, with 10 bases lying between them. The CDR3 contains 14 residues. The sequence was collected from a woman between 45 and 60 years old who had been exposed to COVID-19. The sample taken for sequencing was PBMCs or T cells enriched from blood (not recorded which). The rearrangement uses TRBV6-5 and TRBJ1-2; possible D gene TRBD1, 5 bases. The CDR3 spells CASSYSQGPYGYTF. The CDR3 coding sequence is TGTGCCAGCAGTTACTCCCAGGGCCCATATGGCTACACCTTC.